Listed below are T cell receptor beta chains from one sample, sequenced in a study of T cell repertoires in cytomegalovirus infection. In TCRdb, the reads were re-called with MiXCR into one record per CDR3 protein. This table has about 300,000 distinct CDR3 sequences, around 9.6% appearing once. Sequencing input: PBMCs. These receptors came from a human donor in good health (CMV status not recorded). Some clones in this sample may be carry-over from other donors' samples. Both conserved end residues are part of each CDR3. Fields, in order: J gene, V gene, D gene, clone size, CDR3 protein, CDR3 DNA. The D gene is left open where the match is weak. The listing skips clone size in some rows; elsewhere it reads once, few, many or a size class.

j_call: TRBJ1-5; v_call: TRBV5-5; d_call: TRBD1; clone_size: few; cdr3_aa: CASSGGTGTNFDQPQHF; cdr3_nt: TGTGCCAGCAGCGGGGGGACAGGGACGAACTTTGATCAGCCCCAGCATTTT
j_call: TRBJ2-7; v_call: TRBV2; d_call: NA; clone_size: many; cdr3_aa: CASRIVRSSYEQYF; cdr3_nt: TGTGCCAGCAGAATCGTCAGGAGCTCCTACGAGCAGTACTTC
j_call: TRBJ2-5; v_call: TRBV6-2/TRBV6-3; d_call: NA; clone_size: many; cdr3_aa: CASSSFVRQVRETQYF; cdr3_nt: TGTGCCAGCAGTTCATTTGTCCGGCAGGTCCGGGAGACCCAGTACTTC
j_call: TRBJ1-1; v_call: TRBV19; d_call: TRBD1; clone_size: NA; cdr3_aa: CASQDRVTEAFF; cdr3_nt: TGTGCCAGTCAAGACAGGGTCACTGAAGCTTTCTTT
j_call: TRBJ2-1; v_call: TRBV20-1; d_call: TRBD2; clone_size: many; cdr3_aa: CSAMASGEYNEQFF; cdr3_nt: TGCAGTGCTATGGCTAGCGGGGAGTACAATGAGCAGTTCTTC
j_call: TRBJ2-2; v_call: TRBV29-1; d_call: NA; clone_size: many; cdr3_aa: CSVDRGGPTGELFF; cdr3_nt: TGCAGCGTTGACAGGGGTGGCCCCACCGGGGAGCTGTTTTTT
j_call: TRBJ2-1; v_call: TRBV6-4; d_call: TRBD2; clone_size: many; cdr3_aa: CASSDSSGVEQFF; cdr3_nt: TGTGCCAGCAGTGACTCCAGCGGGGTTGAGCAGTTCTTC
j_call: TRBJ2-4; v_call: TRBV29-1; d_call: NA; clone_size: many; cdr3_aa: CSADVGNKNIQYF; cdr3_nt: TGCAGCGCTGACGTGGGCAACAAAAACATTCAGTACTTC
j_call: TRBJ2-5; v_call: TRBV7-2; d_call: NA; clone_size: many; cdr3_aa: CASSRVGKETQYF; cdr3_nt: TGTGCCAGCAGCCGGGTTGGGAAAGAGACCCAGTACTTC
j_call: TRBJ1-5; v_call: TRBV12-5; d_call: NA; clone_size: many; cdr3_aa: CASGLIAGTAKPQHF; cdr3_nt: TGTGCTAGTGGTTTGATAGCCGGGACGGCCAAGCCCCAGCATTTT
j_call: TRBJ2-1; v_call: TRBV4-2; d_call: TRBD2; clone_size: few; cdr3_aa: CASSQEGLAGGRGYNEQFF; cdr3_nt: TGTGCCAGCAGCCAAGAAGGCCTAGCGGGGGGCCGAGGTTACAATGAGCAGTTCTTC
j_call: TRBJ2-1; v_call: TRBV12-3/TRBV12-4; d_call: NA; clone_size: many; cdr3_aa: CASSSSGTPINEQFF; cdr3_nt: TGTGCCAGCAGTTCCTCCGGGACTCCTATTAATGAGCAGTTCTTC
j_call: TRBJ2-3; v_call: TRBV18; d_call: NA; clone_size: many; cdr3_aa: CASSPLPPTDTQYF; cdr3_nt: TGTGCCAGCTCACCTCTCCCACCGACAGATACGCAGTATTTT
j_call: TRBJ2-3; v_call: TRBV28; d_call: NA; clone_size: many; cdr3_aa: CASSFTKDFPPLPTDTQYF; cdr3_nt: TGTGCCAGCAGTTTCACTAAGGATTTCCCACCTCTGCCCACAGATACGCAGTATTTT
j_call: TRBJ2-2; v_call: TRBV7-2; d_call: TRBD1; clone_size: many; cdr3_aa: CASSLEGAWTGELFF; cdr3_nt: TGTGCCAGCAGCTTAGAGGGGGCTTGGACCGGGGAGCTGTTTTTT
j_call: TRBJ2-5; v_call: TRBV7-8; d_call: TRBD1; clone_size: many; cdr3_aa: CASSLGQQQETQYF; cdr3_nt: TGTGCCAGCAGCTTGGGACAGCAGCAAGAGACCCAGTACTTC
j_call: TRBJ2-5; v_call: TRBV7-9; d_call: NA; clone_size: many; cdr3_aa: CASSYTRGAGETQYF; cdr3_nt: TGTGCCAGCAGCTATACACGGGGGGCCGGGGAGACCCAGTACTTC
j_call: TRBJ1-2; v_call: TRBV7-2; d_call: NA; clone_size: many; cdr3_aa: CASSPEAGFYGYTF; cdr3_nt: TGTGCCAGCAGCCCTGAGGCCGGGTTCTATGGCTACACCTTC
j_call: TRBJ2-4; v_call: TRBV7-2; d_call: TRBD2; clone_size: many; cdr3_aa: CASSLDNRGGAIQYF; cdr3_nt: TGTGCCAGCAGCTTAGATAACCGGGGAGGGGCCATTCAGTACTTC
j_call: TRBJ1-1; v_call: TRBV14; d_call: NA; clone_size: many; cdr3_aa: CASSRGLNTEAFF; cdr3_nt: TGTGCCAGCAGTCGCGGTTTGAACACTGAAGCTTTCTTT
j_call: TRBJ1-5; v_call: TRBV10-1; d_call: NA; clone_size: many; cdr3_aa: CASSPESNQPQHF; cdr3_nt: TGCGCCAGCAGTCCAGAGAGCAATCAGCCCCAGCATTTT
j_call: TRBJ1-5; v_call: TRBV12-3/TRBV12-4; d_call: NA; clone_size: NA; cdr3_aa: CASSLGRVISNQPQHF; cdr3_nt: TGTGCCAGCAGTTTAGGCAGGGTTATTAGCAATCAGCCCCAGCATTTT
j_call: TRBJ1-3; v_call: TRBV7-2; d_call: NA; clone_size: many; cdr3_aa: CASSQVGNTIYF; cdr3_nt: TGTGCCAGCAGCCAGGTGGGAAACACCATATATTTT
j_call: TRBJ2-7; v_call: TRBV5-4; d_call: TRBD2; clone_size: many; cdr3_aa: CASSPQAAVGLAGQEQYF; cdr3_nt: TGTGCCAGCAGCCCGCAGGCCGCCGTGGGACTAGCGGGGCAGGAGCAGTACTTC
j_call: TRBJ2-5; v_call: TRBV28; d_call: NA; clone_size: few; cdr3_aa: CASRPGGRGQETQYF; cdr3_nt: TGTGCCAGCAGACCCGGGGGGCGGGGGCAAGAGACCCAGTACTTC
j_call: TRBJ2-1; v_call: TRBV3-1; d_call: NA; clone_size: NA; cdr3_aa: CASSQQLSYNEQFF; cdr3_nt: TGTGCCAGCAGCCAACAGCTATCCTACAATGAGCAGTTCTTC
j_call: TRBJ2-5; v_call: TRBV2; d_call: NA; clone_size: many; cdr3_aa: CASKILAETQYF; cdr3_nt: TGTGCCAGCAAAATCTTAGCGGAGACCCAGTACTTC
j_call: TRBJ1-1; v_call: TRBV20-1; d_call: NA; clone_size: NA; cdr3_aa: CSARDRSRGWFAAFF; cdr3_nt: TGCAGTGCTAGAGATCGAAGCAGGGGATGGTTCGCAGCTTTCTTT
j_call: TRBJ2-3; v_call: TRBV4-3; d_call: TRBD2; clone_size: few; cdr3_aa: CASSQDPGREYTDTQYF; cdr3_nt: TGCGCCAGCAGCCAAGATCCGGGGAGGGAGTACACAGATACGCAGTATTTT
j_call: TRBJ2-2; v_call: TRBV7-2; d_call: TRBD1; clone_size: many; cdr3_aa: CASSSTGGLNTGELFF; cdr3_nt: TGTGCCAGCAGCTCGACAGGGGGCTTGAACACCGGGGAGCTGTTTTTT
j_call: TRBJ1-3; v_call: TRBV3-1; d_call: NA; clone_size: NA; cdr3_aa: CASSQDLATDSGNTIYF; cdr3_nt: TGTGCCAGCAGCCAAGATCTTGCAACAGACTCTGGAAACACCATATATTTT
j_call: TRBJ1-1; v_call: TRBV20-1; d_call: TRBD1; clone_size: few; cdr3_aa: CSARGQISINTEAFF; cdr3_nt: TGCAGTGCCCGGGGACAGATTAGTATAAACACTGAAGCTTTCTTT
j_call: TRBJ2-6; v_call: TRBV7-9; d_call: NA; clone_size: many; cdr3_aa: CASSDSHSGANVLTF; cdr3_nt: TGTGCCAGCAGCGACAGTCACTCTGGGGCCAACGTCCTGACTTTC
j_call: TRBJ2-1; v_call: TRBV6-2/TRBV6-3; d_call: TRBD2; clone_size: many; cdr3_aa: CASSRAVSGTRAYEQFF; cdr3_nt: TGTGCCAGCAGTCGTGCCGTTTCGGGGACTAGGGCTTATGAGCAGTTCTTC
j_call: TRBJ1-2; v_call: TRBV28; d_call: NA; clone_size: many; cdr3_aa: CASTMTGFNYGYTF; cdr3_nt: TGTGCCAGCACCATGACAGGTTTTAACTATGGCTACACCTTC
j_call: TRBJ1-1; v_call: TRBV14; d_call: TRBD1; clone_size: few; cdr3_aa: CASSLKAGGNTEAFF; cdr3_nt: TGTGCCAGCAGCCTCAAGGCAGGGGGCAACACTGAAGCTTTCTTT
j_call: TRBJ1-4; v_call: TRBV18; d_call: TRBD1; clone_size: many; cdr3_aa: CASLTGGANEKLFF; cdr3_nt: TGTGCCAGCTTAACAGGGGGCGCAAATGAAAAACTGTTTTTT
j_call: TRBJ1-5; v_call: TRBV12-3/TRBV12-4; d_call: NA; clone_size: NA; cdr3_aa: CASSLGARNQPQHF; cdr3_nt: TGTGCCAGCAGTCTCGGGGCCCGGAATCAGCCCCAGCATTTT
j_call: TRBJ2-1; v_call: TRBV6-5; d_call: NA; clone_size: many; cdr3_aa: CASSSRTANNEQFF; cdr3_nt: TGTGCCAGCAGTTCACGGACAGCCAACAATGAGCAGTTCTTC
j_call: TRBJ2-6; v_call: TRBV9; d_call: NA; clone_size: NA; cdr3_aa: CASSVGPGVSGANVLTF; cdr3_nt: TGTGCCAGCAGCGTAGGGCCGGGGGTATCGGGGGCCAACGTCCTGACTTTC
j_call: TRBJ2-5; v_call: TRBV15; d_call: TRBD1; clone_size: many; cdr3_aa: CATSSGGQGAETQYF; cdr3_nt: TGTGCCACCAGCAGTGGTGGACAGGGGGCAGAGACCCAGTACTTC
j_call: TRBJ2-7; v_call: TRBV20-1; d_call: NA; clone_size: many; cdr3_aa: CSARPPVSFSFYEQYF; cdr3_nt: TGCAGTGCTAGGCCGCCCGTCAGTTTCAGTTTCTACGAGCAGTACTTC
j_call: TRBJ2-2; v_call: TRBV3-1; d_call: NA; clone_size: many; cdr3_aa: CASSQARGLTGELFF; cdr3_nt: TGTGCCAGCAGCCAAGCCAGGGGTCTCACCGGGGAGCTGTTTTTT
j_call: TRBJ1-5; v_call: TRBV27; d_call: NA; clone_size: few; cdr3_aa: CASSLGQNNQPQHF; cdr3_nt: TGTGCCAGCAGTTTAGGGCAGAACAATCAGCCCCAGCATTTT
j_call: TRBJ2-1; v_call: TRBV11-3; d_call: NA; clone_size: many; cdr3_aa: CASSLVGSADEQFF; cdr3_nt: TGTGCCAGCAGCTTAGTGGGTAGCGCGGATGAGCAGTTCTTC
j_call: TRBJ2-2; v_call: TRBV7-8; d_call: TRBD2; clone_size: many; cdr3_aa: CASSLSSGGGNTGELFF; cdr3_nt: TGTGCCAGCAGCTTAAGTAGCGGGGGAGGTAACACCGGGGAGCTGTTTTTT
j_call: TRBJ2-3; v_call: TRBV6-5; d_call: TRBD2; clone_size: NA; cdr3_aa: CASSYSTSGGSTDTQYF; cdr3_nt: TGTGCCAGCAGTTACTCGACCAGCGGGGGGAGCACAGATACGCAGTATTTT
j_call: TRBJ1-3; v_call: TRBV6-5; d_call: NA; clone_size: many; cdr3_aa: CASKRGFSGNTIYF; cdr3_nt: TGTGCCAGCAAGAGGGGGTTCTCTGGAAACACCATATATTTT
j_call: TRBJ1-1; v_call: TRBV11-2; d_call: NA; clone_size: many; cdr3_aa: CASSLLTGRQTEAFF; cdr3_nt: TGTGCCAGCAGCTTACTAACAGGGAGGCAGACTGAAGCTTTCTTT
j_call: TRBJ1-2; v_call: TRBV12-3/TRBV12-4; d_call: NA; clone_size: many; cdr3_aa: CASSLVDRYGYTF; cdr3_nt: TGTGCCAGCAGTTTGGTGGACAGATATGGCTACACCTTC
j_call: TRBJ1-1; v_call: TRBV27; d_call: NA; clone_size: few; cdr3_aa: CASSLTNSYTEAFF; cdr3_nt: TGTGCCAGCAGTTTGACAAACTCCTATACCGAAGCTTTCTTT
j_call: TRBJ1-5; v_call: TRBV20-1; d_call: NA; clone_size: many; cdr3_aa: CSARVGANVGPQHF; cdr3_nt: TGCAGTGCTAGAGTAGGTGCTAACGTTGGGCCCCAGCATTTT
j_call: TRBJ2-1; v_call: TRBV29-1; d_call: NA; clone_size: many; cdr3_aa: CSVGGFTYNEQFF; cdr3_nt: TGCAGCGTTGGGGGTTTCACCTACAATGAGCAGTTCTTC
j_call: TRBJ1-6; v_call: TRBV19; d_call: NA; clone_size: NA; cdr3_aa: CASSARWGEDSPLHF; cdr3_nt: TGTGCCAGTAGTGCCCGTTGGGGGGAAGATTCACCCCTCCACTTT
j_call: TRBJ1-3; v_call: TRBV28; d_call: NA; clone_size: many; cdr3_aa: CASSFEETPLSGNTIYF; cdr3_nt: TGTGCCAGCAGTTTTGAGGAGACCCCACTCTCTGGAAACACCATATATTTT
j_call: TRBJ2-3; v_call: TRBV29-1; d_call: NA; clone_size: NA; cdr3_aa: CSARPGTPWDTQYF; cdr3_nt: TGCAGCGCTAGGCCCGGGACCCCCTGGGATACGCAGTATTTT
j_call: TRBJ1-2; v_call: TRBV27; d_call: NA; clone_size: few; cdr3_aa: CASSLSRANYGYTF; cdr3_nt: TGTGCCAGCAGTTTATCAAGGGCTAACTATGGCTACACCTTC
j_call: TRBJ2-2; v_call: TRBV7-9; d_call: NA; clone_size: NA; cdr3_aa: CASTITGSPGELFF; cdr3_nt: TGTGCCAGCACCATAACGGGGTCCCCCGGGGAGCTGTTTTTT
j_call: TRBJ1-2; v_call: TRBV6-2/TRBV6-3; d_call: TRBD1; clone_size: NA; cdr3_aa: CASTPDRERFDGYTF; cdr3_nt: TGTGCCAGCACCCCGGACAGGGAGCGATTCGATGGCTACACCTTC
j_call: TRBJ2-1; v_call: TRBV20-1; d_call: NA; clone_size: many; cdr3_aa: CSVTQGIVDEQFF; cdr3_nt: TGCAGTGTGACCCAGGGGATAGTGGATGAGCAGTTCTTC